This note documents a single T cell receptor (beta chain) sequence. Clones were sequenced by immunoSEQ multiplex PCR, and TCRdb holds only the in-frame ones, with some missing. The sample consists of about 120,000 clones, roughly three quarters of them appearing once. These data originate in a study of blood T cell repertoires in COVID-19. The germline V gene encodes CDR1 SGHAT and CDR2 FQDESV (reference sequence). The CDR3 runs to 13 residues. V was pared by 1 base and J by 4 bases, with 5 bases between. The gene calls are TRBV11-1 and TRBJ1-5, with D maybe TRBD1 (5 bases). Specimen: peripheral blood. The clonotype was recovered from an elderly woman with acute or convalescent COVID-19. The CDR3 spells CASSLDRNQPQHF. In DNA form, the CDR3 reads TGTGCCAGCAGCTTAGACAGGAATCAGCCCCAGCATTTT.